Below are 14 T cell receptor beta chains sequenced from a single sample in a study of STAT5B mutations in CD4+ large granular lymphocyte leukemia. The assay was immunoSEQ multiplex PCR, and TCRdb's table has in-frame clones only and misses some. This table has 40,000 to 45,000 clones, about four fifths appearing once. Specimen: CD4+ T cells from blood buffy coats. The receptors stem from a human donor in good health.

The chain joins TRBV16 to TRBJ2-5, with D uncertain. The CDR3 totals 12 residues. V was shortened by 2 bases and J by 5 bases, with 6 bases between the two germline ends. Germline values: CDR1 KGHSY, CDR2 FQNENV. CDR3 sequence (DNA): TGTGCCAGCAGCCAAGTCATTGAGACCCAGTACTTC. The encoded protein is CASSQVIETQYF.

This chain links TRBV30 with TRBJ1-2; unclear D gene. V was shortened by 2 bases and J by 3 bases, with 10 bases between the two germline ends. This CDR3 has 13 amino acids. The germline V gene has CDR1 GTSNPN and CDR2 SVGIG (reference sequence). CDR3 sequence: CAWSRTADYGYTF. CDR3 nucleotides: TGTGCCTGGAGTAGAACAGCAGACTATGGCTACACCTTC.

V is TRBV27 and J is TRBJ1-2, with TRBD1 matching over 9 bases. J lost 3 bases, V lost 5 bases, and 7 bases had no gene match. The length of the CDR3 is 15 residues. Looked up from germline, CDR1 is MNHEY and CDR2 is SMNVEV (reference sequence). In DNA, the CDR3 is TGTGCCAGCAGTACCACAGGGGGCGCCCACTATGGCTACACCTTC. Translated, it gives CASSTTGGAHYGYTF.

This chain joins TRBV28 and TRBJ1-5; D possibly corresponds to TRBD1 (5 bases). V dropped 3 bases and J dropped 4 bases, with 10 bases sitting between them. The CDR3 extends over 14 amino acids. Germline values: CDR1 MDHEN, CDR2 SYDVKM. As DNA, the CDR3 is TGTGCCAGCAGTTTGGTGGCAGGGAATCAGCCCCAGCATTTT. Translation gives CASSLVAGNQPQHF.

This chain joins TRBV27 and TRBJ1-2; possibly TRBD1 for D (5 bases). The CDR3 spans 13 residues. Deletions cut 6 bases from V and 6 bases from J, with 14 bases between. Germline lookup yields CDR1 MNHEY and CDR2 SMNVEV (reference sequence). The CDR3 coding sequence is TGTGCCAGCAGCCCCGGGAGGGGCGATGGCTACACCTTC. Its protein is CASSPGRGDGYTF.

The table lists this clone with a count of one. The chain uses TRBV19 and TRBJ2-5; 7 bases agree with TRBD1. The CDR3 sequence is 14 residues long. Germline CDR1 and CDR2: LNHDA and SQIVND (reference sequence). The V segment lost 4 bases and the J segment 2 bases; nucleotides outside the gene matches: 4. Here the CDR3 reads CASSTGTAQETQYF. The CDR3 region has the DNA TGTGCCAGTAGTACAGGGACAGCTCAAGAGACCCAGTACTTC.

This clone is a singleton in its sample. V usage is TRBV4-1 and J usage is TRBJ1-4; D ambiguous. Trimming shortened V by 4 bases and J by 4 bases, and 10 bases separated the two germline ends. CDR1 is MGHRA and CDR2 is YSYEKL in the germline V gene. The CDR3 runs to 14 residues. The CDR3 nucleotides read TGCGCCAGCAGCCTGCGACGGGGTAATGAAAAACTGTTTTTT. It specifies CASSLRRGNEKLFF.

In this sample, this clone is medium-sized. The chain recombines TRBV4-3 with TRBJ1-4, with TRBD1 as a possible D gene (5 bases). V was trimmed by 2 bases and J by 10 bases, leaving 11 bases between them. Germline V gene sequence: CDR1 LGHNA, CDR2 YSLEER. CDR3 length: 13 residues. CDR3 sequence reads: CASSQIQGGKLFF. The CDR3 nucleotides read TGCGCCAGCAGCCAAATCCAGGGAGGAAAACTGTTTTTT.

The chain employs TRBV11-2 and TRBJ2-1; 10 bases are shared with TRBD2. From germline, CDR1 is SGHAT and CDR2 FQNNGV. The CDR3 runs to 15 residues. J lost 0 bases, V lost 6 bases, and 2 bases had no gene match. CDR3 coding DNA: TGTGCCAGCAGAATAGCGGGGGGCTCCTACAATGAGCAGTTCTTC. Amino acid sequence: CASRIAGGSYNEQFF.

This chain joins TRBV10-2 and TRBJ2-5; D remains ambiguous. V was trimmed by 1 base and J by 0 bases, leaving 0 bases between them. The germline gives CDR1 WSHSY, CDR2 SAAADI. The CDR3 covers 12 residues. Here the CDR3 reads CASSEYQETQYF. Here the CDR3 DNA reads TGCGCCAGCAGTGAGTACCAAGAGACCCAGTACTTC.

The chain combines TRBV15 with TRBJ1-3, with D unresolved. CDR1 LNHNV and CDR2 YYDKDF come from the germline V gene (reference sequence). This CDR3 comprises 14 residues. The V and J ends lost 0 bases and 0 bases respectively, with 3 bases between them. CDR3 coding DNA: TGTGCCACCAGCAGAGATATCTCTGGAAACACCATATATTTT. It yields the protein CATSRDISGNTIYF. Full variable domain (rest looked up from reference TRBV15 and TRBJ1-3): DAMVIQNPRYQVTQFGKPVTLSCSQTLNHNVMYWYQQKSSQAPKLLFHYYDKDFNNEADTPDNFQSRRPNTSFCFLDIRSPGLGDTAMYLCATSRDISGNTIYFGEGSWLTVV.

The rearrangement links TRBV28 to TRBJ1-1; no clear D gene. CDR1 and CDR2 (germline): MDHEN, SYDVKM. The V and J ends lost 3 bases and 1 base respectively, with 3 bases between them. The CDR3 is 12 residues long. The CDR3, as DNA: TGTGCCAGCAGTTTCTGGAACACTGAAGCTTTCTTT. Residues: CASSFWNTEAFF.

V and J are TRBV6-1 and TRBJ2-1, with 8 bases identical to TRBD1. This CDR3 spans 13 amino acids. CDR1 MNHNS and CDR2 SASEGT come from the germline V gene. The V and J ends lost 11 bases and 3 bases, in that order; junction bases with no gene match: 6. CDR3: CAASTGGYNEQFF. The CDR3, as DNA: TGTGCCGCCTCAACAGGGGGCTACAATGAGCAGTTCTTC.

This chain links TRBV19 with TRBJ1-5; tentatively, D is TRBD1 (5 bases). The V gene's germline CDR1 is LNHDA and CDR2 SQIVND (reference sequence). This CDR3 has 17 residues. The ends were cut back, 6 bases at V and 0 bases at J, with 18 bases in the middle. The CDR3 spells CASRWGLQSHSNQPQHF. For the CDR3, the DNA is TGTGCCAGTAGATGGGGACTGCAGAGTCATAGCAATCAGCCCCAGCATTTT.